The sequence of this TCR beta chain was determined in a study of response to subunit inactivated influenza vaccine (dated by TCRdb to 2016 to 2019). A note on the overall study: The study used deep quantitative T cell receptor repertoire profiling to track responses to a trivalent subunit inactivated influenza vaccine.

Here is what the overall study found, with its caveats: The authors proposed that each seasonal influenza vaccination may bring in only a limited number of new T cells.

The CDR3 sequence holds 15 residues, the cysteine and phenylalanine included. This entry keeps only the CDR3 DNA: 45 bases, framed from base 1. CDR1 is given as ENHRY and CDR2 as SYGVKD, both from the germline V gene. V lost 10 bases and J lost 7 bases, and the count of bases not matched to a germline gene is 13. To note about this clonotype: The clone's antigen remains unknown. Base qualities are not provided; no much larger clone lies one nucleotide away.

The library was made by RT-PCR. The sequencer was an Illumina HiSeq 2500. TCRdb reanalyzed the raw reads on its own, using fastp at Q25 for trimming and MiXCR for clone calling, and kept in-frame beta chains. Every distinct CDR3 protein forms one entry, paired with its most common genes and DNA. The sample table contains about 650,000 distinct CDR3 sequences; only one count was recorded for less than 15% of them. 7.5% to 8% of the sample is held by the ten biggest clonotypes. This TCR was recovered from a man aged 50-60 years who received an inactivated influenza vaccine. Donor details come from another sample of the same person, matched by shared clones. This sample comprised PBMCs from blood, obtained roughly 15 days before vaccination. The receptor chain draws on TRBV10-3 and TRBJ2-7; 13 of the junction bases match TRBD2. The CDR3 region reads CATLRTSGGPREQYF. The DNA reads as follows: TGTGCCACATTGAGGACTAGCGGGGGCCCCCGGGAGCAGTACTTC.